These T cell receptor beta chains were read from a single sample in a study of blood T cells in healthy people across ages. TCRdb reprocessed the 5' RACE reads via MiXCR and lists one record per CDR3 protein. The table lists more than 1,000,000 distinct CDR3 sequences, 20% to 25% of them singletons. These same records also appear under a second study, on T cells of mothers and their children.

The sequenced sample was blood. These receptor sequences come from a girl aged 2-15 years in good health. Both conserved end residues are part of each CDR3. D genes are given only for firm matches. Some rows have no size entry. The others give once, few or many, or a class for an expanded clone.

D gene	CDR3 length	V gene	J gene	clone size	CDR3 protein	CDR3 DNA
-	14	TRBV29-1	TRBJ2-1	-	CSVSPHFKGYEQFF	TGCAGCGTCTCACCACACTTTAAGGGTTATGAGCAGTTCTTC
-	15	TRBV7-2	TRBJ2-3	few	CASSPRGSRADTQYF	TGTGCCAGCAGCCCAAGGGGAAGCCGCGCAGATACGCAGTATTTT
TRBD1	11	TRBV20-1	TRBJ2-5	-	CSAWDSGESFF	TGCAGTGCTTGGGACAGCGGCGAATCGTTCTTC
-	13	TRBV4-1	TRBJ2-5	-	CASSQAGLRLRFF	TGCGCCAGCAGCCAGGCGGGCTTGCGGCTGCGGTTCTTC
-	14	TRBV29-1	TRBJ2-5	few	CSVDIGQETETQYF	TGCAGCGTTGATATCGGGCAGGAGACGGAGACCCAGTACTTC
TRBD2	16	TRBV7-3	TRBJ2-1	-	CASSPMLAGDYNEQFF	TGTGCCAGCAGCCCTATGCTAGCGGGGGATTACAATGAGCAGTTCTTC
TRBD2	13	TRBV20-1	TRBJ2-1	-	CSATPSGYNEQFF	TGCAGTGCCACCCCTAGCGGTTACAATGAGCAGTTCTTC
-	15	TRBV12-3/TRBV12-4	TRBJ2-2	few	CASSLNPRATGELFF	TGTGCCAGCAGTTTAAACCCTAGGGCCACCGGGGAGCTGTTTTTT
TRBD2	14	TRBV5-1	TRBJ2-1	few	CASSLVVAGDRQFF	TGCGCCAGCAGCTTGGTGGTAGCGGGAGATCGTCAGTTCTTC
-	11	TRBV12-3/TRBV12-4	TRBJ2-5	-	CASRGTGTQYF	TGTGCCAGCAGGGGGACGGGGACCCAGTACTTC
TRBD1	13	TRBV29-1	TRBJ1-4	few	CSVDRTGDEKLFF	TGCAGCGTTGACAGGACAGGGGATGAAAAACTGTTTTTT
-	12	TRBV6-2/TRBV6-3	TRBJ2-7	few	CASMQGGYEQYF	TGTGCCAGCATGCAGGGGGGCTACGAGCAGTACTTC
-	15	TRBV2	TRBJ2-3	-	CASRPRHGTTDTQYF	TGTGCCAGCAGACCACGACACGGCACAACAGATACGCAGTATTTT
-	16	TRBV5-6	TRBJ2-7	few	CASSPFRRGSPYEQYF	TGTGCCAGCAGCCCTTTCCGGCGGGGATCCCCCTACGAGCAGTACTTC
-	15	TRBV7-2	TRBJ2-5	-	CASSLPESGGQTQYF	TGTGCCAGCAGCTTACCGGAGTCCGGCGGGCAGACCCAGTACTTC
TRBD1	16	TRBV12-3/TRBV12-4	TRBJ1-5	-	CASSFGTALDNQPQHF	TGTGCCAGCAGTTTTGGGACAGCCCTGGACAATCAGCCCCAGCATTTT
-	18	TRBV24-1	TRBJ2-3	once	CATSDLPVLRVGTDTQYF	TGTGCCACCAGTGACCTCCCGGTGCTTCGGGTGGGGACAGATACGCAGTATTTT
TRBD1	15	TRBV28	TRBJ2-3	-	CATRQGYTSTDTQYF	TGTGCCACCCGACAGGGTTATACTAGCACAGATACGCAGTATTTT
-	16	TRBV7-8	TRBJ2-7	-	CASSLERRPRSYEQYF	TGTGCCAGCAGCTTAGAAAGGCGGCCCCGCTCCTACGAGCAGTACTTC
-	16	TRBV7-4	TRBJ2-7	-	CASSFLDPWVAYEQYF	TGTGCCAGCAGCTTCCTCGATCCCTGGGTCGCCTACGAGCAGTACTTC
-	12	TRBV7-2	TRBJ2-3	-	CASSLRTNTQYF	TGTGCCAGCAGCTTAAGGACGAATACGCAGTATTTT